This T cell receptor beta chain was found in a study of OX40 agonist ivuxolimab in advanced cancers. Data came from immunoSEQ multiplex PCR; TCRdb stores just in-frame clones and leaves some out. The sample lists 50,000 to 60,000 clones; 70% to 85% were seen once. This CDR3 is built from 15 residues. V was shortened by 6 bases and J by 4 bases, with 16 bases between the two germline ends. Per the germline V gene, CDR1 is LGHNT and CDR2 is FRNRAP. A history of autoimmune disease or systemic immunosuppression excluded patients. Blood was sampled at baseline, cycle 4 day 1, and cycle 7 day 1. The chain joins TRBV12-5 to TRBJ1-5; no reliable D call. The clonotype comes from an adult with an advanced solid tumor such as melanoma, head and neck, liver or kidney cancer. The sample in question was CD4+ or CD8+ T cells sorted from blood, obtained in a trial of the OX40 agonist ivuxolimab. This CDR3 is CASGGVAEANQPQHF. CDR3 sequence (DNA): TGTGCTAGTGGGGGTGTGGCAGAAGCTAATCAGCCCCAGCATTTT.